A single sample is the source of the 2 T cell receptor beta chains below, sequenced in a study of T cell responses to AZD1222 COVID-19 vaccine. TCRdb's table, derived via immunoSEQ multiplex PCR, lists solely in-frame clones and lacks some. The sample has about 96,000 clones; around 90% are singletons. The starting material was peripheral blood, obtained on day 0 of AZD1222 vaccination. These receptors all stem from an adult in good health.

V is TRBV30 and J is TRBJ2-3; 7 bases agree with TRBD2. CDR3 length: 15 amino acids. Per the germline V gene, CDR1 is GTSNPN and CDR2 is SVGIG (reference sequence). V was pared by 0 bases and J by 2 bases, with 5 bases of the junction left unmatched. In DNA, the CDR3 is TGTGCCTGGAGTGTAGTGGGGGGGAACACAGATACGCAGTATTTT. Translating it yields CAWSVVGGNTDTQYF. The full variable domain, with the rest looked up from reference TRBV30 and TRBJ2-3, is SQTIHQWPATLVQPVGSPLSLECTVEGTSNPNLYWYRQAAGRGLQLLFYSVGIGQISSEVPQNLSASRPQDRQFILSSKKLLLSDSGFYLCAWSVVGGNTDTQYFGPGTRLTVL.

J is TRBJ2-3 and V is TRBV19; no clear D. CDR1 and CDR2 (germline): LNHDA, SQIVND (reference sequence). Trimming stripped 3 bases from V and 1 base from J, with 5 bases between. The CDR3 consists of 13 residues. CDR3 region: CASSIQGTDTQYF. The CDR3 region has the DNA TGTGCCAGTAGTATCCAGGGCACAGATACGCAGTATTTT.